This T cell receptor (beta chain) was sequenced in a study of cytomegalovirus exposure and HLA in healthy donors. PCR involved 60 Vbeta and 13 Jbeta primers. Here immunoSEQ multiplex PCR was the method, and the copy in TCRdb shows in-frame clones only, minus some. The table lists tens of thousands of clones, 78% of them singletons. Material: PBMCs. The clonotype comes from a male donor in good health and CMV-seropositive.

The CDR3 sequence is CASSRREGDNQPQHF. The CDR3 region has the DNA TGCGCCAGCAGCCGCAGGGAGGGGGACAATCAGCCCCAGCATTTT. J is TRBJ1-5 and V is TRBV4-1; TRBD1 is a possible D gene (6 bases). V lost 4 bases to trimming and J lost 3 bases, with 13 bases between them. The germline V gene has CDR1 MGHRA and CDR2 YSYEKL. There are 15 residues in the CDR3.